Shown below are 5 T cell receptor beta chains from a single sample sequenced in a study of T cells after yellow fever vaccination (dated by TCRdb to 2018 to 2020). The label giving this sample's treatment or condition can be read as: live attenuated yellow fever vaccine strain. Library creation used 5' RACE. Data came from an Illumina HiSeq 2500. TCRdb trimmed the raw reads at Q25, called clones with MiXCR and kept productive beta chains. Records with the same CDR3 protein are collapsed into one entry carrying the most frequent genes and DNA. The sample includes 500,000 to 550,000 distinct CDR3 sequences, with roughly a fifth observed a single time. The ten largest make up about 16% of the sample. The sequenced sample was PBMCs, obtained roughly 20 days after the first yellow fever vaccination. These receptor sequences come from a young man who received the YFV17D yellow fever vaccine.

CDR3 region: CASSHGQGADNEQFF. The CDR3 DNA reads TGTGCCAGCAGTCACGGACAGGGGGCGGACAATGAGCAGTTCTTC. The chain recombines TRBV7-3 with TRBJ2-1, with 11 bases identical to TRBD1. The ends lost 6 bases at V and 5 bases at J; junction bases unmatched: 6. CDR3 size: 15 residues. The germline V gene encodes CDR1 SGHTA and CDR2 FQGTGA.

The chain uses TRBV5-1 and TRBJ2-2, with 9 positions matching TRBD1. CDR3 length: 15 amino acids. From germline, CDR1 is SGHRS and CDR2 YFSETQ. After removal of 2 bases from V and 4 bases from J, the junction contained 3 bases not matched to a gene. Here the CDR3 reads CASSFRQGGTGELFF. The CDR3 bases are TGCGCCAGCAGCTTCAGACAGGGGGGCACCGGGGAGCTGTTTTTT. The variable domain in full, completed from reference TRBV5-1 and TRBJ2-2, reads KAGVTQTPRYLIKTRGQQVTLSCSPISGHRSVSWYQQTPGQGLQFLFEYFSETQRNKGNFPGRFSGRQFSNSRSEMNVSTLELGDSALYLCASSFRQGGTGELFFGEGSRLTVL.

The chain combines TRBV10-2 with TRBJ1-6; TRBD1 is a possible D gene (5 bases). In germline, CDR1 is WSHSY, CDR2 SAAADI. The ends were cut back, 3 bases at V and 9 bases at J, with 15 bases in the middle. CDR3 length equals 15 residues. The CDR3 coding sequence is TGCGCCAGCAGTGAAGGGGATCCACGGGGTTCACCCCTCCACTTT. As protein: CASSEGDPRGSPLHF.

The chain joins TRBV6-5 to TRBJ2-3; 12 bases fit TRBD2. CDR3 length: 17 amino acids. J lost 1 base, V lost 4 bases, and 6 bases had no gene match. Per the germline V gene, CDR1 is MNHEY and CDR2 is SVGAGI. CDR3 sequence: CASSSRRLAGGTDTQYF. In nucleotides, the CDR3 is TGTGCCAGCAGTTCCCGACGACTAGCGGGGGGCACAGATACGCAGTATTTT.

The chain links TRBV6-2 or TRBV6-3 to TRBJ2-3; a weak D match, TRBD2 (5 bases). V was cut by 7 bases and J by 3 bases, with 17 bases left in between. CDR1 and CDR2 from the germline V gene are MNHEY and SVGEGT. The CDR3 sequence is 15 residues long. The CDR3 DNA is TGTGCCAGCATGTCTGGCGCCCGGGGTACAGATACGCAGTATTTT. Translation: CASMSGARGTDTQYF.